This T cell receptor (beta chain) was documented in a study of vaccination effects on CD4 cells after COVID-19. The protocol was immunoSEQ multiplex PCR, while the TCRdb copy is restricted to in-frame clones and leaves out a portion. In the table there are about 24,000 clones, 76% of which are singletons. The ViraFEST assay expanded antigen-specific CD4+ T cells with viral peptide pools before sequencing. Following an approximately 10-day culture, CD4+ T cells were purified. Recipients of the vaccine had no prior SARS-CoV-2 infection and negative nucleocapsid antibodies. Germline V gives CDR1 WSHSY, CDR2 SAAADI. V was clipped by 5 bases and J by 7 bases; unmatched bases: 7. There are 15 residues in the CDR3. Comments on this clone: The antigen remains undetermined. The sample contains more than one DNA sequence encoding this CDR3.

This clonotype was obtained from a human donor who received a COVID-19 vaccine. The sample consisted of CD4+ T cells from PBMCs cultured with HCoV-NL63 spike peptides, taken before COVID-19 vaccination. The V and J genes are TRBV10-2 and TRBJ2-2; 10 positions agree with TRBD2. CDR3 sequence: CASSSSGGAGGELFF. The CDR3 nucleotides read TGCGCCAGCAGTTCGAGCGGGGGGGCTGGCGGGGAGCTGTTTTTT.